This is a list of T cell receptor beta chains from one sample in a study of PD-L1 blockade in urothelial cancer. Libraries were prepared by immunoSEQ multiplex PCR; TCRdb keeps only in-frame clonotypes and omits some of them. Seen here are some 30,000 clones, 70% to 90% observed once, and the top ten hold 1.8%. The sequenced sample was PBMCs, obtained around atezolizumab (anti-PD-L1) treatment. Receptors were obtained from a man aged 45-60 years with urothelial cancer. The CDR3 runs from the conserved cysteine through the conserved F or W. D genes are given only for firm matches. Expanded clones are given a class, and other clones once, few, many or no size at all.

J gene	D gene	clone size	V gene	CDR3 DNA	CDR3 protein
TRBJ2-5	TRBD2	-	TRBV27	TGTGCCAGCAGTTTTAGGACTAGCGGGAGAGGGGAGACCCAGTACTTC	CASSFRTSGRGETQYF
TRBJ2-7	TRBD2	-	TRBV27	TGTGCCAGCAGTAAACAGGGACTAGCGGGACAGCAGGTAGAGCAGTACTTC	CASSKQGLAGQQVEQYF
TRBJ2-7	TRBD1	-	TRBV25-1	TGTGCCAGCAGTGCGTTGGGACAGATTTCCTACGAGCAGTACTTC	CASSALGQISYEQYF
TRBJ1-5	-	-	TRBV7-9	TGTGCCAGCAGCCTAGAGCGGGAGCCCCAGCATTTT	CASSLEREPQHF
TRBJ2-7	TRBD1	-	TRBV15	TGTGCCACCAGCAGAATAAGGACAGGGGGCGACGAGCAGTACTTC	CATSRIRTGGDEQYF
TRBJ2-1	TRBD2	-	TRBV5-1	TGCGCCAGCAGCCCGGGACTAGAAGCGTCCAATGAGCAGTTCTTC	CASSPGLEASNEQFF
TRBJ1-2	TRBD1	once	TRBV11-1	TGTGCCAGCAGCACAGGGGGACAGGGAATAATATTGGATGGCTACACCTTC	CASSTGGQGIILDGYTF
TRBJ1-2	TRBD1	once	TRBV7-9	TGTGCCAGCAGCGCAGGGGGCGACTATGGCTACACCTTC	CASSAGGDYGYTF
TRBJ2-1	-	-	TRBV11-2	TGTGCCAGCAGCTTAGATTTTGCAGGGGAGGGGGAGCAGTTCTTC	CASSLDFAGEGEQFF
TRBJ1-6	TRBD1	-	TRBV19	TGTGCCAGCGCAGGGGGCCTTAATTCACCCCTCCACTTT	CASAGGLNSPLHF
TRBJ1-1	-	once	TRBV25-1	TGTGCCAGCAGTGCCACCCCGGGACAGAACACTGAAGCTTTCTTT	CASSATPGQNTEAFF
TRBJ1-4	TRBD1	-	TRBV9	TGTGCCAGCAGCGACGGGACAGAGGGCTTTCGCGAAAAACTGTTTTTT	CASSDGTEGFREKLFF
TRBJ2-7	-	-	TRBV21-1	TGTGCCAGCCCGGGACAGTGCCTATTCGAGCAGTACTTC	CASPGQCLFEQYF
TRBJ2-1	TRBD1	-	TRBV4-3	TGCGCCAGCAGCCAAGAACGACAGGGGGCTTTGTTCAATGAGCAGTTCTTC	CASSQERQGALFNEQFF
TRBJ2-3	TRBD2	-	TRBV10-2	TGCGCCAGCAGTGAGAGTAGCGGGAGGGCAGTAGATACGCAGTATTTT	CASSESSGRAVDTQYF
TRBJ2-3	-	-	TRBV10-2	TGCGCCAGCAGCGCTATACAGGATCGGGATACGCAGTATTTT	CASSAIQDRDTQYF
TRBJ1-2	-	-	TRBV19	TGTGCCAGTAGTATAGCAGCGGGTGGACGGCTGAACTATGGCTACACCTTC	CASSIAAGGRLNYGYTF